Listed here are 15 T cell receptor beta chains from one sample, sequenced in a study of beta chain features in type 1 diabetes. The authors reverse transcribed all of the isolated RNA, so sequencing captured expressed TCRB transcripts. Only in-frame clones appear in the TCRdb table, and some are missing; sequencing was by immunoSEQ multiplex PCR. The table lists 900,000 or so clones, roughly 15% of them singletons, with 0.023% in the top ten. Sequenced input: naive CD4+ T cells from blood. These receptors all stem from a woman aged 18-29 years in good health.

This chain links TRBV18 with TRBJ1-5; 10 bases align to TRBD1. The CDR3 contains 15 residues. V lost 4 bases and J lost 5; bases outside the gene matches: 5. The germline CDR1 and CDR2 sequences are KGHSH and LQKENI. CDR3 amino acids: CASSQTGTGDQPQHF. CDR3 DNA: TGTGCCAGCTCACAGACCGGGACAGGGGATCAGCCCCAGCATTTT. The variable domain in full, with the rest retrieved from reference TRBV18 and TRBJ1-5, is NAGVMQNPRHLVRRRGQEARLRCSPMKGHSHVYWYRQLPEEGLKFMVYLQKENIIDESGMPKERFSAEFPKEGPSILRIQQVVRGDSAAYFCASSQTGTGDQPQHFGDGTRLSIL.

This chain connects TRBV5-4 to TRBJ2-3, with D possibly matching TRBD2 (6 bases). Germline CDR1 and CDR2: SGHNT and YYREEE (reference sequence). V lost 4 bases and J lost 1, with 13 bases in between. The CDR3 consists of 15 residues. CDR3 loop: CASSISGPGTDTQYF. In DNA form, the CDR3 reads TGTGCCAGCAGCATTAGCGGCCCCGGCACAGATACGCAGTATTTT.

This clone was counted between two and nine times. This sequence joins TRBV23-1 and TRBJ2-5; 8 bases line up with TRBD1. TRBV23-1 is recorded as an ORF, its role being uncertain. This CDR3 is 15 amino acids long. Trimming took 2 bases from V and 2 from J; bases not matched to a gene: 4. The CDR3 DNA follows: TGCGCCAGCAGTCAAAGAACAGGGGGACAAGAGACCCAGTACTTC. Translated: CASSQRTGGQETQYF.

The V gene is TRBV9, the J gene TRBJ2-1, with 8 positions matching TRBD2. CDR3 length equals 15 residues. The germline V gene has CDR1 SGDLS and CDR2 YYNGEE. Trimming removed 5 bases from V and 3 bases from J; junction bases left unmatched: 7. The CDR3 reads CASSGSGSIYNEQFF. The CDR3 DNA sequence: TGTGCCAGCAGTGGAAGCGGGAGTATCTACAATGAGCAGTTCTTC.

The chain carries TRBV4-2 and TRBJ2-4; D gene ambiguous. In germline, CDR1 is LGHNA, CDR2 YNFKEQ. The germline V and J ends were trimmed by 0 bases and 6 bases, with 12 bases remaining between them. The CDR3 is 15 amino acids. The chain's CDR3 is CASSQDEVSGNIQYF. The CDR3 DNA reads TGTGCCAGCAGCCAAGACGAGGTCTCGGGAAACATTCAGTACTTC.

The V and J genes are TRBV18 and TRBJ1-1; D unresolved. There are 16 residues in the CDR3. Germline CDR1 reads KGHSH; CDR2 reads LQKENI. Trimming cost V 6 bases and J 2 bases, with 19 bases left between them. The DNA of the CDR3 is TGTGCCAGCTCTCCCTTCCCTAAGGAGGGAAACACTGAAGCTTTCTTT. It specifies CASSPFPKEGNTEAFF. The full variable domain, in which reference TRBV18 and TRBJ1-1 provide the parts outside the CDR3, is NAGVMQNPRHLVRRRGQEARLRCSPMKGHSHVYWYRQLPEEGLKFMVYLQKENIIDESGMPKERFSAEFPKEGPSILRIQQVVRGDSAAYFCASSPFPKEGNTEAFFGQGTRLTVV.

This clone was picked up a small number of times. Other DNA sequences from this sample encode an identical CDR3 as well. V gene TRBV25-1 combines with J gene TRBJ2-2; 11 positions agree with TRBD1. Germline V gives CDR1 MGHDK, CDR2 SYGVNS. This CDR3 region has 14 residues. The ends lost 6 bases at V and 4 bases at J; junction bases unmatched: 1. In DNA form, the CDR3 reads TGTGCCAGCAGAGGACAGGGGGCCACCGGGGAGCTGTTTTTT. This codes for CASRGQGATGELFF.

There are a few counts of this clone. The chain combines TRBV18 with TRBJ2-3; TRBD1 matches 9 bases. Germline-derived CDR1 and CDR2 are KGHSH and LQKENI. J gave up 4 bases and V 5 bases, and 7 bases lay outside the gene matches. This CDR3 region has 15 residues. The CDR3 sequence: CASSTDRGGADTQYF. The CDR3 region has the DNA TGTGCCAGCTCAACGGACAGGGGAGGAGCAGATACGCAGTATTTT.

The chain is built from TRBV7-8 and TRBJ2-7; the match to TRBD2 covers 10 bases. Germline V gives CDR1 SGHVS, CDR2 FQNEAQ. V gave up 1 base and J gave up 2 bases; unmatched junction bases: 11. This CDR3 has 18 amino acids. CDR3 sequence (DNA): TGTGCCAGCAGCTTAGTCCCTAGCGGGAGAAGTACCCCCTACGAGCAGTACTTC. Amino acid sequence: CASSLVPSGRSTPYEQYF.

This clone appeared a few times. The gene calls are TRBV7-2 and TRBJ2-7; 9 bases fit TRBD1. The trim removed 3 bases at V and 4 bases at J, leaving 4 bases unmatched. CDR3 length equals 14 residues. CDR1 SGHTA and CDR2 FQGNSA come from the germline V gene. CDR3 DNA sequence: TGTGCCAGCAGCTTCGGGACAGGGTCGTACGAGCAGTACTTC. Amino acid sequence: CASSFGTGSYEQYF.

The V gene is TRBV28, the J gene TRBJ1-2; 8 bases match TRBD1. Per germline, CDR1 MDHEN and CDR2 SYDVKM. This CDR3 has 14 amino acids. Unmatched junction bases numbered 8, after V lost 6 bases and J lost 5 bases. The CDR3 DNA reads TGTGCCAGCAGACGAGTACAGGGGGTTTATGGCTACACCTTC. Its translation is CASRRVQGVYGYTF.

The rearrangement uses TRBV28 and TRBJ2-7; 12 bases are shared with TRBD1. CDR3 size: 14 residues. Germline lookup yields CDR1 MDHEN and CDR2 SYDVKM. Trimming cost V 6 bases and J 6 bases; bases outside gene matches: 6. This chain's CDR3 is CASRPGQGAVEQYF. The DNA for the CDR3 is TGTGCCAGCAGGCCGGGACAGGGGGCGGTCGAGCAGTACTTC.

The rearrangement uses TRBV2 and TRBJ2-1, with TRBD2 as a possible D gene (5 bases). With 7 bases removed from V and 4 bases from J, the gap between germline ends came to 14 bases. Germline lookup yields CDR1 SNHLY and CDR2 FYNNEI. The length of the CDR3 is 14 residues. DNA of the CDR3: TGTGCCAGCAAAGTTCGGACTCCATACAATGAGCAGTTCTTC. It yields the protein CASKVRTPYNEQFF.

V usage is TRBV6-6 and J usage is TRBJ1-3; D is undetermined. CDR1 and CDR2 (germline): MNHNY, SVGAGI (reference sequence). V was trimmed by 8 bases and J by 2 bases, leaving 10 bases between them. The CDR3 is 13 amino acids. The CDR3, as DNA: TGTGCCAGCGTGGCAGGACCTGGAAACACCATATATTTT. Translated: CASVAGPGNTIYF.

This clone was found a few times. The same CDR3 is also encoded by other DNA sequences in this sample. This chain uses TRBV7-2 with TRBJ2-1; TRBD2 is a possible D gene (6 bases). The V and J ends lost 3 bases and 1 base respectively, with 10 bases between them. Germline CDR1 is SGHTA and CDR2 is FQGNSA. The CDR3 covers 15 residues. The CDR3 loop reads CASSFTRESYNEQFF. The CDR3 nucleotides are TGTGCCAGCAGCTTCACCCGGGAGTCCTACAATGAGCAGTTCTTC.